This T cell receptor (beta chain) was observed in a study of CD8+ T cells in alopecia areata. Findings of the study overall: An increase in clonality over normal scalp was evident in lesional scalp, especially alopecia totalis/universalis. Having one nonresponder leaves uncertain how baseline CD8+ expansion relates to response.

Treatment here: oral pan-JAK inhibitor, 5-10 mg twice daily. The CDR3 totals 14 residues. The germline V and J ends were trimmed by 2 bases and 1 base, with 7 bases remaining between them. Germline lookup yields CDR1 MNHEY and CDR2 SMNVEV (reference sequence). This clone was counted a single time. Antigen: not known. Reverse transcribed after extraction, RNA yielded cDNA as the sequencing template. The repertoire was sequenced with immunoSEQ multiplex PCR; TCRdb's copy has only in-frame clones and lacks some. The sample lists about 180,000 clones; 51% were seen once. V is TRBV27 and J is TRBJ2-3, with a weak D call TRBD2 (5 bases). The source material was CD8+ T cells sorted from blood, sampled around week 53, from a patient treated with tofacitinib. This clonotype was obtained from a human donor with alopecia areata. CDR3 sequence (DNA): TGTGCCAGCAGTTTACTCGGGGGCACAGATACGCAGTATTTT. Amino acids: CASSLLGGTDTQYF.